This T cell receptor (beta chain) was identified in a study of read filtering for tumor transcriptome and immune sequencing. Study information: Whole-transcriptome libraries were prepared after DNase treatment. Per sample, TCR-region reads ranged about 4 to 10.27 million by IR-seq, about 75 to 1273 by RNA-seq. General study findings and limits: Approximately 87% of IR-seq clonotypes had a single read, yet these held about 3.6% of reads.

From 300 to 400 ng of RNA, a library with molecular barcoded alpha/delta and beta/gamma adaptors was made. From the reads, TCRdb called clonotypes with MiXCR, one entry per CDR3 protein. Altogether more than 20,000 distinct CDR3 sequences are present, approximately 22% being singletons, with the ten largest covering roughly a sixth. This clonotype came up many times. Its antigen is still unknown. Bone marrow was sampled from every patient at the time of active disease. Per germline, CDR1 LNHDA and CDR2 SQIVND (reference sequence). V was shortened by 3 bases and J by 7 bases, with 10 bases between the two germline ends. The CDR3 covers 13 residues.

The J gene is TRBJ2-1, the V gene TRBV19; a possible D gene is TRBD1 (5 bases). The sequenced sample was a population of CD138-negative cells sorted from bone marrow. The clonotype was recovered from a donor at least 40 years old with multiple myeloma. CDR3 nucleotides: TGTGCCAGTAGTATGGGGCCCTGGAATGAGCAGTTCTTC. Amino acid sequence: CASSMGPWNEQFF.